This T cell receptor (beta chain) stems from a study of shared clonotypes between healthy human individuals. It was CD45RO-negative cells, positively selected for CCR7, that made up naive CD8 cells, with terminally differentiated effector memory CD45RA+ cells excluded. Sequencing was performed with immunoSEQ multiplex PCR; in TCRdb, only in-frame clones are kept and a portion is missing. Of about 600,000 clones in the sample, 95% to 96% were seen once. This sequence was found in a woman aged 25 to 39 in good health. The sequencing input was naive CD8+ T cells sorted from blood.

The CDR3 region has the DNA TGTGCCAGCAGTGTCCCGGGACAGGGGTACGAGCAGTACTTC. Its protein is CASSVPGQGYEQYF. The V and J genes are TRBV2 and TRBJ2-7; 10 positions match TRBD1. This CDR3 has 14 residues. With V trimmed by 4 bases and J by 4 bases, 4 bases remained unmatched. In germline, CDR1 is SNHLY, CDR2 FYNNEI. The complete variable domain, with remaining parts taken from reference TRBV2 and TRBJ2-7, reads EPEVTQTPSHQVTQMGQEVILRCVPISNHLYFYWYRQILGQKVEFLVSFYNNEISEKSEIFDDQFSVERPDGSNFTLKIRSTKLEDSAMYFCASSVPGQGYEQYFGPGTRLTVT.